This T cell receptor beta chain was sequenced during a study of blood T cell repertoires in COVID-19. The CDR3 length is 13 residues. CDR1 and CDR2 (germline): WSHSY, SAAADI. Trimming removed 11 bases from V and 0 bases from J; junction bases left unmatched: 7. Under the authors' procedure: Estimation of nucleated cell counts relied on the amplification of reference gene primers. The repertoire was sequenced with immunoSEQ multiplex PCR; TCRdb's copy has only in-frame clones and lacks some. For V, J and clone size, that table is used; D and trimming come from the DNA. There are hundreds of thousands of clones in the sample; about nine tenths occur only once, and roughly 1.4% lies in the top ten.

This chain joins TRBV10-2 and TRBJ2-7; TRBD1 matches at 7 bases. Sequencing input: peripheral blood. This TCR derives from a woman in her thirties with active or convalescent COVID-19. The CDR3 DNA reads as TGCGCCGGAAGACAGGGCCCCTCCTACGAGCAGTACTTC. It codes for CAGRQGPSYEQYF.